Presented here are 9 T cell receptor beta chains from one specimen sequenced in a study of control samples from healthy donors and cancer patients. Profiled with immunoSEQ multiplex PCR; TCRdb holds only in-frame clones, not every one. This sample carries 90,000 to 150,000 clones, around 88% of them seen once, and the ten largest clones take less than 4%. The sample consisted of blood. The origin of the receptors is a man between 40 and 49 years old in good health.

This sequence joins TRBV2 and TRBJ1-5; D is uncertain. Germline V gene sequence: CDR1 SNHLY, CDR2 FYNNEI. The CDR3 covers 12 residues. Trimming stripped 6 bases from V and 4 bases from J, with 7 bases between. The CDR3 DNA reads as TGTGCCAGCAGCGCTCAGAATCAGCCCCAGCATTTT. Amino acids: CASSAQNQPQHF.

V usage is TRBV3-1 (or the pseudogene TRBV3-2) and J usage is TRBJ2-3, with D unresolved. Germline CDR1 reads LGHDT; CDR2 reads YNNKEL (reference sequence). The CDR3 runs 12 residues. V was trimmed by 4 bases and J by 2 bases, leaving 4 bases between them. DNA for the CDR3: TGTGCCAGCAGCCTATACACAGATACGCAGTATTTT. Amino acids: CASSLYTDTQYF.

In DNA form, the CDR3 reads TGTGCCAACCGTCGATCGGGGTCGGGAGATACGCAGTATTTT. Encoded protein: CANRRSGSGDTQYF. The chain links TRBV7-9 to TRBJ2-3, with a weak D call TRBD2 (5 bases). This CDR3 has 14 residues. With 10 bases removed from V and 5 bases from J, the gap between germline ends came to 19 bases. Germline lookup yields CDR1 SEHNR and CDR2 FQNEAQ (reference sequence).

This chain connects TRBV3-1 (or the pseudogene TRBV3-2) to TRBJ1-2, with D unclear. V dropped 2 bases and J dropped 5 bases, with 9 bases sitting between them. Germline values: CDR1 LGHDT, CDR2 YNNKEL (reference sequence). This CDR3 comprises 13 residues. The CDR3 DNA sequence: TGTGCCAGCAGCCAATACCTGGAGTATGGCTACACCTTC. Amino acid sequence: CASSQYLEYGYTF.

As to this clone: Relative to the germline gene, one junction end is altered; a read error may explain this. The chain is built from TRBV7-2 and TRBJ2-3; no definite D call. Germline assignment: CDR1 SGHTA and CDR2 FQGNSA. This CDR3 is built from 13 residues. The CDR3 spells CASSPFQSIHSDF. The CDR3 nucleotides are TGTGCCAGCAGCCCATTCCAATCGATCCACAGTGATTTT.

The V call is TRBV30, the J call TRBJ1-5, with TRBD1 matching over 9 bases. The CDR3 consists of 14 residues. J gave up 4 bases and V 2 bases, and 3 bases lay outside the gene matches. Germline loops: CDR1 GTSNPN, CDR2 SVGIG (reference sequence). CDR3 DNA: TGTGCCTGGAGTAATGGACAGGGGAATCAGCCCCAGCATTTT. It translates to CAWSNGQGNQPQHF.

The chain employs TRBV6-5 and TRBJ1-5; D gene ambiguous. V was trimmed by 2 bases and J by 2 bases, leaving 4 bases between them. The length of the CDR3 is 13 residues. Germline V lookup: CDR1 MNHEY, CDR2 SVGAGI. CDR3 sequence reads: CASSYQGNQPQHF. The CDR3 bases are TGTGCCAGCAGTTACCAGGGCAATCAGCCCCAGCATTTT.

The J gene is TRBJ1-2, the V gene TRBV19, with D possibly being TRBD1 (6 bases). V was clipped by 0 bases and J by 4 bases, with 15 bases between them. Germline V CDR1 and CDR2: LNHDA, SQIVND (reference sequence). The CDR3 totals 16 residues. The CDR3 region is CASSIDDRPGLYGYTF. Written as DNA, the CDR3 is TGTGCCAGTAGTATAGATGACAGGCCTGGACTCTATGGCTACACCTTC. Full variable domain (missing parts from reference TRBV19 and TRBJ1-2): DGGITQSPKYLFRKEGQNVTLSCEQNLNHDAMYWYRQDPGQGLRLIYYSQIVNDFQKGDIAEGYSVSREKKESFPLTVTSAQKNPTAFYLCASSIDDRPGLYGYTFGSGTRLTVV.

This clone was observed once. The chain combines TRBV6-4 with TRBJ2-3; D might be TRBD1 or TRBD2, each matching 7 bases. V dropped 5 bases and J dropped 6 bases, with 15 bases sitting between them. The length of the CDR3 is 14 residues. Germline lookup yields CDR1 MRHNA and CDR2 SNTAGT. This CDR3 reads CASSPQGRVDTQYF. CDR3 DNA sequence: TGTGCCAGCAGTCCACAGGGGAGGGTGGATACGCAGTATTTT.